This is a list of T cell receptor beta chains from one sample in a study of cytomegalovirus exposure and HLA in healthy donors. Measured with immunoSEQ multiplex PCR; TCRdb has only the in-frame clones, and not every one. The sample shows hundreds of thousands of clones, more than 85% of them seen only once. Material for sequencing was PBMCs. Receptor source: a man between 18 and 29 years old in good health and CMV-seropositive. CDR3s include the opening cysteine and the closing phenylalanine or tryptophan. A D gene is named only where the DNA matches it firmly. Some rows mark clone size as missing; the rest say once, few, many or name a class of expanded clone.

V	J	size	D	CDR3	DNA
TRBV5-1	TRBJ2-5	NA	NA	CASSSTTGPETQYF	TGCGCCAGCAGCTCCACTACAGGGCCGGAGACCCAGTACTTC
TRBV5-4	TRBJ2-7	NA	NA	CASSLPGAYEQYF	TGTGCCAGCAGCTTGCCAGGCGCCTACGAGCAGTACTTC
TRBV6-1	TRBJ1-5	NA	NA	CASSEVPDQPQHF	TGTGCCAGCAGTGAAGTCCCCGATCAGCCCCAGCATTTT
TRBV6-5	TRBJ2-7	NA	TRBD2	CASSYSTSGTYEQYF	TGTGCCAGCAGTTACTCGACTAGCGGGACCTACGAGCAGTACTTC
TRBV9	TRBJ2-7	NA	NA	CASSYGGTHYEQYF	TGTGCCAGCAGCTACGGAGGGACCCACTACGAGCAGTACTTC
TRBV6-5	TRBJ2-1	NA	NA	CASSFQGTEQFF	TGTGCCAGCAGCTTCCAGGGTACTGAGCAGTTCTTC
TRBV28	TRBJ2-6	NA	NA	CASSFWSGSGSGANVLTF	TGTGCCAGCAGTTTTTGGTCAGGATCGGGTTCTGGGGCCAACGTCCTGACTTTC
TRBV28	TRBJ1-2	NA	TRBD1	CASSLSGRGRGGYTF	TGTGCCAGCAGTTTATCCGGCAGGGGGCGGGGTGGCTACACCTTC
TRBV6-5	TRBJ1-1	NA	TRBD1	CASSYSGQHTEAFF	TGTGCCAGCAGTTACTCGGGACAGCACACTGAAGCTTTCTTT
TRBV4-2	TRBJ2-7	NA	TRBD2	CASSQDWVGTSGRRGYEQYF	TGTGCCAGCAGCCAAGATTGGGTTGGGACTAGCGGGAGGCGGGGGTACGAGCAGTACTTC
TRBV4-2	TRBJ2-1	NA	TRBD2	CASSQVSLAGGRSSYNEQFF	TGTGCCAGCAGCCAAGTCTCCCTAGCGGGAGGGAGGAGCTCCTACAATGAGCAGTTCTTC
TRBV6-5	TRBJ1-2	NA	NA	CASSYRSGAYGYTF	TGTGCCAGCAGTTACCGGTCCGGGGCCTATGGCTACACCTTC
TRBV29-1	TRBJ1-1	few	NA	CSVFGAMNTEAFF	TGCAGCGTTTTCGGGGCGATGAACACTGAAGCTTTCTTT
TRBV4-3	TRBJ2-7	NA	NA	CASSQRYSIPYEQYF	TGCGCCAGCAGCCAACGGTATAGCATTCCCTACGAGCAGTACTTC
TRBV5-1	TRBJ1-1	few	TRBD1	CASSSGTGRNAFF	TGCGCCAGCAGCTCCGGGACAGGGAGGAATGCTTTCTTT
TRBV5-1	TRBJ1-2	NA	NA	CASSYGMDSNGYTF	TGCGCCAGCAGCTACGGGATGGACAGCAATGGCTACACCTTC
TRBV27	TRBJ2-7	NA	NA	CASSRTMDSYEQYF	TGTGCCAGCAGTCGGACTATGGACTCCTACGAGCAGTACTTC
TRBV19	TRBJ1-5	NA	TRBD1	CASMWTGGNQPQHF	TGTGCCAGTATGTGGACAGGGGGAAATCAGCCCCAGCATTTT
TRBV19	TRBJ2-2	NA	TRBD2	CASRAGTRGTGELFF	TGTGCCAGTAGGGCCGGGACTAGAGGCACCGGGGAGCTGTTTTTT
TRBV4-3	TRBJ2-1	NA	TRBD2	CASSRLAYNEQFF	TGCGCCAGCAGCCGACTAGCGTACAATGAGCAGTTCTTC
TRBV9	TRBJ2-1	NA	NA	CASSREVLSVDEQFF	TGTGCCAGCAGCCGGGAAGTCCTGAGTGTGGATGAGCAGTTCTTC
TRBV7-2	TRBJ2-7	NA	NA	CASSLAVSERSYEQYF	TGTGCCAGCAGCTTAGCGGTGTCGGAACGCTCCTACGAGCAGTACTTC
TRBV7-2	TRBJ2-6	NA	NA	CASSFRASGANVLTF	TGTGCCAGCAGCTTCAGGGCCTCTGGGGCCAACGTCCTGACTTTC
TRBV7-9	TRBJ2-5	once	NA	CASSPTLGRETQYF	TGTGCCAGCAGCCCAACACTGGGCAGAGAGACCCAGTACTTC
TRBV30	TRBJ2-7	NA	TRBD2	CAWSYGGGFDEQYF	TGTGCCTGGAGTTATGGCGGGGGATTTGACGAGCAGTACTTC
TRBV5-1	TRBJ2-3	NA	TRBD2	CASSFTSGIGDTQYF	TGCGCCAGCAGCTTTACTAGCGGGATAGGTGATACGCAGTATTTT
TRBV4-1	TRBJ2-1	NA	NA	CASSQLDILSYNEQFF	TGCGCCAGCAGCCAACTAGACATCCTCTCCTACAATGAGCAGTTCTTC
TRBV2	TRBJ2-3	NA	NA	CASSVQNWGTDTQYF	TGTGCCAGCAGTGTCCAGAATTGGGGCACAGATACGCAGTATTTT
TRBV2	TRBJ1-4	few	NA	CASYTGSELFF	TGTGCCAGCTACACAGGGTCGGAACTGTTTTTT
TRBV5-6	TRBJ1-2	NA	NA	CASSKDRAYGYTF	TGTGCCAGCAGCAAAGACAGAGCCTATGGCTACACCTTC
TRBV6-1	TRBJ2-7	few	TRBD2	CASIGTSGYEQYF	TGTGCCAGCATCGGGACTAGCGGCTACGAGCAGTACTTC
TRBV5-1	TRBJ1-1	NA	TRBD1	CASSSPGQDVSNTEAFF	TGCGCCAGCAGCTCGCCGGGACAGGACGTTTCGAACACTGAAGCTTTCTTT
TRBV19	TRBJ2-7	NA	TRBD1	CASSPGGFLSEQYF	TGTGCCAGTAGTCCAGGGGGCTTTTTGAGCGAGCAGTACTTC
TRBV30	TRBJ1-1	once	NA	CAWVRLDAAEAFF	TGTGCCTGGGTTAGGTTGGACGCCGCTGAAGCTTTCTTT
TRBV2	TRBJ1-1	once	NA	CASMRDPEAEAFF	TGTGCCAGCATGAGGGACCCCGAGGCTGAAGCTTTCTTT
TRBV7-2	TRBJ2-5	NA	TRBD2	CASSFGLAGEETQYF	TGTGCCAGCAGCTTCGGGCTAGCGGGGGAAGAGACCCAGTACTTC
TRBV7-2	TRBJ2-1	NA	NA	CASSLVAGHNEQFF	TGTGCCAGCAGCTTAGTCGCAGGGCACAATGAGCAGTTCTTC
TRBV7-9	TRBJ2-2	once	NA	CASSLMVGAGTGELFF	TGTGCCAGCAGCTTAATGGTGGGAGCGGGCACCGGGGAGCTGTTTTTT
TRBV7-2	TRBJ2-3	NA	NA	CASSQDTDTQYF	TGTGCCAGCAGCCAAGACACAGATACGCAGTATTTT
TRBV2	TRBJ2-5	NA	TRBD1	CASSDDRGRGQETQYF	TGTGCCAGCAGCGATGACAGGGGGAGAGGGCAAGAGACCCAGTACTTC
TRBV1	TRBJ1-1	NA	NA	CTSSQDKRQGGEAFF	TGCACCAGCAGCCAAGATAAACGACAGGGGGGTGAAGCTTTCTTT
TRBV9	TRBJ2-1	NA	NA	CASSVVGGLGLNEQFF	TGTGCCAGCAGCGTAGTGGGGGGGCTAGGACTAAATGAGCAGTTCTTC
TRBV7-7	TRBJ1-2	NA	TRBD1	CASSSIGRRGSNYGYTF	TGTGCCAGCAGCTCGATAGGCCGCAGGGGGTCTAACTATGGCTACACCTTC
TRBV30	TRBJ2-3	NA	NA	CAWSSTGHTDTQYF	TGTGCCTGGAGTAGTACTGGGCACACAGATACGCAGTATTTT
TRBV9	TRBJ2-2	NA	NA	CASSSRVMGIDTGELFF	TGTGCCAGCAGCTCCCGGGTCATGGGGATTGACACCGGGGAGCTGTTTTTT
TRBV30	TRBJ2-1	NA	NA	CAWSRTEGWDEQFF	TGTGCCTGGAGTCGAACCGAGGGCTGGGATGAGCAGTTCTTC
TRBV4-2	TRBJ2-3	NA	NA	CASSQGLWTDTQYF	TGTGCCAGCAGCCAAGGACTATGGACAGATACGCAGTATTTT
TRBV5-4	TRBJ1-1	NA	NA	CASSLGGREPTGTEAFF	TGTGCCAGCAGCTTGGGTGGCAGGGAGCCGACCGGCACTGAAGCTTTCTTT
TRBV4-1	TRBJ1-1	NA	TRBD1	CASSQVKRDRGIAEAFF	TGCGCCAGCAGCCAAGTGAAGAGAGACAGGGGGATCGCTGAAGCTTTCTTT
TRBV29-1	TRBJ2-3	NA	TRBD2	CSVAVGRITDTQYF	TGCAGCGTTGCCGTCGGGAGGATCACAGATACGCAGTATTTT
TRBV5-1	TRBJ1-1	NA	NA	CASSPSWGDTEAFF	TGCGCCAGCAGTCCATCGTGGGGGGACACTGAAGCTTTCTTT
TRBV5-5	TRBJ2-7	NA	TRBD2	CASSPDGFSGAYEQYF	TGTGCCAGCAGCCCTGACGGGTTTAGCGGGGCCTACGAGCAGTACTTC
TRBV19	TRBJ2-7	few	NA	CASSSGPLGEQYF	TGTGCCAGTAGTTCCGGGCCCCTAGGCGAGCAGTACTTC
TRBV30	TRBJ1-5	NA	NA	CAWSVGTDSNQPQHF	TGTGCCTGGAGTGTAGGGACGGATAGCAATCAGCCCCAGCATTTT
TRBV15	TRBJ1-4	NA	NA	CATSRDRPLRDEKLFF	TGTGCCACCAGCAGAGACAGACCCCTTAGGGATGAAAAACTGTTTTTT